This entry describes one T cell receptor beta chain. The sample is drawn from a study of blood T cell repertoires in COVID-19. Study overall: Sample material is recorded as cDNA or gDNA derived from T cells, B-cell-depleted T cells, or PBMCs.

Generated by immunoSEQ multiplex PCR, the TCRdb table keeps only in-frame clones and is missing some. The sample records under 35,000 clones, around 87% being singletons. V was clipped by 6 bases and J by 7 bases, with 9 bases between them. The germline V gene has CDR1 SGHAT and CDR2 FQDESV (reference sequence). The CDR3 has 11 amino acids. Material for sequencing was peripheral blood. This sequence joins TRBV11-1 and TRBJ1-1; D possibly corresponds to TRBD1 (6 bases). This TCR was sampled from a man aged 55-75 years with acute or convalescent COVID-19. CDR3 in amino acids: CASSGTLEAFF. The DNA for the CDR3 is TGTGCCAGCAGTGGGACACTTGAAGCTTTCTTT.